Following are 17 T cell receptor beta chains from one sample sequenced in a study of shared clonotypes between healthy human individuals. Data came from immunoSEQ multiplex PCR; TCRdb stores just in-frame clones and leaves some out. The repertoire holds about 2.1 million clones, with 93% as singletons. CD45RO-negative cells were positively selected for CCR7, leaving out terminally differentiated effector memory CD45RA+ cells. The sequenced sample consisted of naive CD8+ T cells from PBMCs. These receptors were obtained from a man younger than 35 in good health. Some clones in this sample may be carry-over from other donors' samples.

The genes are TRBV25-1 and TRBJ2-2; possible D gene TRBD1, 5 bases. V was trimmed by 11 bases and J by 5 bases, leaving 12 bases between them. There are 12 residues in the CDR3. Germline V gene lookup returns CDR1 MGHDK and CDR2 SYGVNS. DNA for the CDR3: TGTGCCGGAAGTGGGGCAACCGGGGAGCTGTTTTTT. Translating gives CAGSGATGELFF.

This clone was counted once. This same CDR3 is encoded by further DNA sequences in the sample. The chain carries TRBV4-1 and TRBJ2-7; TRBD2 might be the D (6 bases). This CDR3 contains 15 residues. The V end was cut by 1 base, the J end by 0 bases, with 10 bases between. The germline gives CDR1 MGHRA, CDR2 YSYEKL. CDR3 DNA sequence: TGCGCCAGCAGCCAAGGGCCGGGAGCCTCCTACGAGCAGTACTTC. Its translation is CASSQGPGASYEQYF.

The chain recombines TRBV19 with TRBJ2-7, with TRBD2 matching over 9 bases. The CDR3 sequence is 16 residues long. The V gene's germline CDR1 is LNHDA and CDR2 SQIVND (reference sequence). V shed 7 bases, J shed 5 bases, and the junction held 15 bases outside the gene matches. For the CDR3, the DNA is TGTGCCAGTATCCCCGGCGGCCTAGCGGGACGGAACGAGCAGTACTTC. Its protein is CASIPGGLAGRNEQYF.

The chain carries TRBV11-2 and TRBJ2-1, with D possibly matching TRBD1 (6 bases). From germline, CDR1 is SGHAT and CDR2 FQNNGV. The CDR3 is 12 residues long. With 5 bases removed from V and 14 bases from J, the gap between germline ends came to 16 bases. The CDR3 loop is CASSPRGDPEFF. CDR3 in DNA: TGTGCCAGCAGCCCCAGGGGCGATCCGGAGTTCTTC. The variable domain in full, with the rest retrieved from reference TRBV11-2 and TRBJ2-1, is EAGVAQSPRYKIIEKRQSVAFWCNPISGHATLYWYQQILGQGPKLLIQFQNNGVVDDSQLPKDRFSAERLKGVDSTLKIQPAKLEDSAVYLCASSPRGDPEFFGPGTRLTVL.

V and J are TRBV15 and TRBJ2-7; D uncertain. Germline CDR1 and CDR2: LNHNV and YYDKDF (reference sequence). This CDR3 is 13 amino acids long. V lost 5 bases, J lost 1 base, and 9 bases lay in between. CDR3 DNA sequence: TGTGCCACCAGCGCGATGCGGTCCTACGAGCAGTACTTC. This translates into CATSAMRSYEQYF.

The V gene is TRBV5-1, the J gene TRBJ2-1; TRBD2 matches 9 bases. CDR3 length: 16 amino acids. The junction had 12 bases not matched to a gene; V was cut back by 4 bases and J by 7 bases. Germline V gene sequence: CDR1 SGHRS, CDR2 YFSETQ. The CDR3 DNA is TGCGCCAGCAGCCGATTGATAGCGGGAGTCGTAAATGAGCAGTTCTTC. Its translation is CASSRLIAGVVNEQFF.

Concerning this clone: Other DNA sequences of this sample code for an identical CDR3. The chain couples TRBV11-2 to TRBJ2-3; D ambiguous. The length of the CDR3 is 12 residues. V lost 1 base, J lost 6 bases, and 5 bases lay in between. The germline V gene has CDR1 SGHAT and CDR2 FQNNGV. The CDR3: CASSLVRDTQYF. CDR3 coding DNA: TGTGCCAGCAGCTTAGTGAGGGATACGCAGTATTTT.

The chain recombines TRBV7-8 with TRBJ2-3, with 8 bases matching TRBD2. Unmatched junction bases numbered 9, after V lost 2 bases and J lost 2 bases. CDR3 length equals 17 residues. CDR1 SGHVS and CDR2 FQNEAQ come from the germline V gene. The CDR3 region is CASSLPEREPTTDTQYF. In nucleotides, the CDR3 is TGTGCCAGCAGCTTACCGGAGCGGGAGCCGACCACAGATACGCAGTATTTT.

The chain is built from TRBV9 and TRBJ2-7; D tentatively reads TRBD1 or TRBD2 (5 bases each). Germline CDR1 is SGDLS and CDR2 is YYNGEE. The CDR3 spans 15 residues. The germline V and J ends were trimmed by 4 bases and 1 base, with 15 bases remaining between them. The CDR3 loop reads CASSPRRDPSYEQYF. CDR3 in DNA: TGTGCCAGCAGCCCCCGTAGGGACCCTTCCTACGAGCAGTACTTC. Using reference TRBV9 and TRBJ2-7 for the parts outside the CDR3, the full variable domain is DSGVTQTPKHLITATGQRVTLRCSPRSGDLSVYWYQQSLDQGLQFLIQYYNGEERAKGNILERFSAQQFPDLHSELNLSSLELGDSALYFCASSPRRDPSYEQYFGPGTRLTVT.

The chain is built from TRBV28 and TRBJ2-2, with D unclear. The germline gives CDR1 MDHEN, CDR2 SYDVKM. This CDR3 contains 14 residues. The ends were cut back, 4 bases at V and 1 base at J, with 7 bases in the middle. CDR3 loop: CASSWAGNTGELFF. CDR3 DNA: TGTGCCAGCAGTTGGGCAGGGAACACCGGGGAGCTGTTTTTT.

This clone was picked up one time. This rearrangement joins TRBV13 to TRBJ2-7; 8 bases align to TRBD2. Trimming at V came to 5 bases and at J to 2 bases, leaving 5 bases not matched to a gene. This CDR3 contains 14 residues. Germline values: CDR1 PRHDT, CDR2 FYEKMQ (reference sequence). CDR3 sequence: CASSPSGRPYEQYF. The CDR3, as DNA: TGTGCCAGCAGCCCTAGCGGGCGCCCCTACGAGCAGTACTTC.

The J gene is TRBJ2-6, the V gene TRBV7-6; 7 nucleotides align to TRBD1. The CDR3 length is 11 residues. V gave up 3 bases and J gave up 16 bases; unmatched junction bases: 3. Germline lookup yields CDR1 SGHVS and CDR2 FNYEAQ. The CDR3 loop reads CASSFDRELTF. CDR3 DNA: TGTGCCAGCAGCTTCGACAGGGAGCTGACTTTC.

This clone was observed a single time. Here the CDR3 reads CASSIRDKAYNEQFF. Written as DNA, the CDR3 is TGTGCCAGCAGTATCCGGGACAAAGCCTACAATGAGCAGTTCTTC. The chain joins TRBV27 to TRBJ2-1, with D maybe TRBD1 (6 bases). Deletions cut 5 bases from V and 2 bases from J, with 13 bases between. Germline lookup yields CDR1 MNHEY and CDR2 SMNVEV (reference sequence). The CDR3 extends over 15 amino acids.

This clone was observed a few times. V gene TRBV19 combines with J gene TRBJ2-5; 7 nucleotides agree with TRBD1. Germline CDR1 LNHDA, CDR2 SQIVND (reference sequence). The ends lost 8 bases at V and 4 bases at J; junction bases unmatched: 4. This CDR3 spans 12 amino acids. The CDR3: CASGTGVETQYF. The CDR3 DNA sequence: TGTGCCAGTGGCACAGGGGTAGAGACCCAGTACTTC.

The chain uses TRBV19 and TRBJ2-7; D ambiguous. This CDR3 is built from 14 residues. V was clipped by 2 bases and J by 5 bases, with 13 bases between them. Per germline, CDR1 LNHDA and CDR2 SQIVND (reference sequence). CDR3 in DNA: TGTGCCAGTAGTATATCCTTAGGGTACCACGAGCAGTACTTC. It specifies CASSISLGYHEQYF. Full variable domain (remainder filled in from reference TRBV19 and TRBJ2-7): DGGITQSPKYLFRKEGQNVTLSCEQNLNHDAMYWYRQDPGQGLRLIYYSQIVNDFQKGDIAEGYSVSREKKESFPLTVTSAQKNPTAFYLCASSISLGYHEQYFGPGTRLTVT.

V is TRBV4-1 and J is TRBJ1-3; 7 nucleotides line up with TRBD1. The germline CDR1 and CDR2 sequences are MGHRA and YSYEKL. V trimming: 2 bases; J trimming: 0 bases; junction bases outside the gene matches: 4. The CDR3 consists of 16 residues. CDR3 sequence: CASSQPDRSSGNTIYF. CDR3 sequence (DNA): TGCGCCAGCAGCCAACCGGACAGGTCCTCTGGAAACACCATATATTTT.

V and J are TRBV7-9 and TRBJ1-2; D is uncertain. From germline, CDR1 is SEHNR and CDR2 FQNEAQ (reference sequence). Trimming stripped 5 bases from V and 8 bases from J, with 12 bases between. The CDR3 spans 12 residues. Here the CDR3 DNA reads TGTGCCAGCAGCCCGGGCCTTAGAGGCTACACCTTC. This gives the protein CASSPGLRGYTF.